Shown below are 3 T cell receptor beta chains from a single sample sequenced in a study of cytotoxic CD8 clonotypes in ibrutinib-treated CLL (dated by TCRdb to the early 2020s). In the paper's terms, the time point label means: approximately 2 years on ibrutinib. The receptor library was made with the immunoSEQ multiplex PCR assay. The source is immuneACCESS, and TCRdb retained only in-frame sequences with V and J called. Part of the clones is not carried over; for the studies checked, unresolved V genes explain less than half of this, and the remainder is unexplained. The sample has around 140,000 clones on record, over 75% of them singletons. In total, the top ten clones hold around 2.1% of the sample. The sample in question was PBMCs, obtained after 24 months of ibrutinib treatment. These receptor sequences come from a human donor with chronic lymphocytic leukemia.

This CDR3 reads CASRRDRVRNNEQFF. CDR3 coding DNA: TGCGCCAGCAGACGGGACAGGGTCAGAAACAATGAGCAGTTCTTC. This chain links TRBV23-1 with TRBJ2-1, with TRBD1 identical over 9 bases. TRBV23-1 is identified as an open reading frame with a role that is uncertain. The CDR3 consists of 15 residues. The V and J ends lost 6 bases and 5 bases, in that order; junction bases with no gene match: 8.

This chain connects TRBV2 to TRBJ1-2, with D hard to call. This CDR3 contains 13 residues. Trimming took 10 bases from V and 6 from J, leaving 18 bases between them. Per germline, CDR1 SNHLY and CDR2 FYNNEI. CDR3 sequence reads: CAKPPESGHGYTF. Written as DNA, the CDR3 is TGTGCCAAACCCCCGGAGTCGGGCCATGGCTACACCTTC. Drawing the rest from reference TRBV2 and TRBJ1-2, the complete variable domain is EPEVTQTPSHQVTQMGQEVILRCVPISNHLYFYWYRQILGQKVEFLVSFYNNEISEKSEIFDDQFSVERPDGSNFTLKIRSTKLEDSAMYFCAKPPESGHGYTFGSGTRLTVV.

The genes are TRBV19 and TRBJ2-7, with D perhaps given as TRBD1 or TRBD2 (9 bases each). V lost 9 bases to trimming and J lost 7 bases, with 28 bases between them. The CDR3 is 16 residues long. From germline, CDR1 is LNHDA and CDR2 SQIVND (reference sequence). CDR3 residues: CASGGTGMGGRGEQYF. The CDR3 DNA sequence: TGTGCCAGCGGAGGGACAGGGATGGGCGGGAGGGGTGAGCAGTACTTC.